Listed below are T cell receptor beta chains from one sample, sequenced in a study of blood T cell repertoires in COVID-19. The method was immunoSEQ multiplex PCR; TCRdb's version includes in-frame clones alone and lacks a portion of them. Of approximately 170,000 clones in the sample, roughly 81% are singletons; the top ten hold about 8%. The sequenced material came from peripheral blood. The receptor source for this set is a man aged 35-49 years who had recovered from COVID-19. The CDR3 runs from the conserved cysteine through the conserved F or W.

V	CDR3
TRBV5-1	CASGLGQSVYNEQFF
TRBV7-9	CARQGSNEKLFF
TRBV15	CATSSDIDSAYGYTF
TRBV6-5	CASRGLGPGPEQYF
TRBV30	CAWREFTDTQYF
TRBV5-6	CASSWGEQGSTGELFF
TRBV2	CASSEPLLGYTF
TRBV24-1	CATSDPGQGSNNEQFF
TRBV7-6	CASSPRGTGDSGANVLTF
TRBV29-1	CSGSLRLADNEQFF
TRBV6-1	CASSEATLQGEQYF
TRBV19	CASSSLTGPVEAFF
TRBV27	CASSIPSGGNNEQFF
TRBV7-2	CASSADRGRGYTF
TRBV7-2	CASSLQGEETQYF
TRBV5-4	CASSSSLAGDTDTQYF
TRBV9	CASSVGAGNNEQFF
TRBV28	CASRVVSGTRREQYF
TRBV3-1/TRBV3-2	CASSQDLGLAGGLLPGNVNEQFF
TRBV5-8	CASSRAGGIDEQFF
TRBV6-5	CAVQSFARGYGYTF
TRBV27	CASRTTGLAGGSSYEQYF
TRBV3-1/TRBV3-2	CASSQDGGATLYEQYF
TRBV4-3	CASSRRDYSGETQYF
TRBV7-8	CASSPREGGDTQYF
TRBV19	CASRLNTEAFF
TRBV3-1/TRBV3-2	CASSRGQYTGELFF
TRBV10-3	CASRQGSTGELFF
TRBV30	CAWCGDSSYNEQFF
TRBV6-2/TRBV6-3	CASSPQAAPLHF
TRBV11-3	CASSRTGSPTGAYEQYF
TRBV6-2/TRBV6-3	CASSSNHGTGDYRTQYF
TRBV4-3	CASSQDRGLGEQYF
TRBV27	CASRLLYSEDVGYTF
TRBV7-8	CASSFGQSDTQYF
TRBV4-2	CASSQDGTAGSEAFF
TRBV7-9	CASSHWTGATSYEQYF
TRBV6-4	CASSVEEGSYEQFF
TRBV7-2	CASSLDYEKLFF
TRBV28	CASRLSTGNTIYF
TRBV7-9	CASSPPTGHRYNEQFF
TRBV4-3	CASSQDGLEQFF
TRBV10-3	CAITETRVTEAFF
TRBV6-5	CASSYSSRLREQYF
TRBV6-2/TRBV6-3	CASSRPLEVDTQYF
TRBV18	CASSTSGTNYEQYF
TRBV6-5	CASKETGNYGYTF
TRBV9	CASSVALATGAEAFF
TRBV6-2/TRBV6-3	CASTPEGLAKADTQYF
TRBV27	CASSFSSSYNEQFF
TRBV28	CASSYRGGHGTEAFF
TRBV6-6	CASSLQGSGTDTQYF
TRBV30	CAWNEARPTDTQYF
TRBV28	CASSFLSSTGGGSDTQYF
TRBV7-2	CASSRGIQPQHF
TRBV9	CASSPRNPGTAGANVLTF
TRBV28	CASRLAGGLNIQYF
TRBV18	CASSLNTPGQRGDTIYF
TRBV5-4	CASSTGQQNTGELFF